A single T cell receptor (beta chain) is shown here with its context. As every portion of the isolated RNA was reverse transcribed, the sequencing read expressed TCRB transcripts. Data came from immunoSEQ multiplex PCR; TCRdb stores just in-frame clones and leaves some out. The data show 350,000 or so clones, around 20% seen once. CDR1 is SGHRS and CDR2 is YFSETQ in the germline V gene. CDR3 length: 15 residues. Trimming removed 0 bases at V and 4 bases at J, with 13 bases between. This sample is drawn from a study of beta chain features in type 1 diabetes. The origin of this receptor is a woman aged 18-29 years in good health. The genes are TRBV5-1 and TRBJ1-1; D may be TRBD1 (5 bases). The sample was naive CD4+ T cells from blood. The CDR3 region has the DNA TGCGCCAGCAGCTTGGACGCAGGGTTTGGCACTGAAGCTTTCTTT. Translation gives CASSLDAGFGTEAFF.